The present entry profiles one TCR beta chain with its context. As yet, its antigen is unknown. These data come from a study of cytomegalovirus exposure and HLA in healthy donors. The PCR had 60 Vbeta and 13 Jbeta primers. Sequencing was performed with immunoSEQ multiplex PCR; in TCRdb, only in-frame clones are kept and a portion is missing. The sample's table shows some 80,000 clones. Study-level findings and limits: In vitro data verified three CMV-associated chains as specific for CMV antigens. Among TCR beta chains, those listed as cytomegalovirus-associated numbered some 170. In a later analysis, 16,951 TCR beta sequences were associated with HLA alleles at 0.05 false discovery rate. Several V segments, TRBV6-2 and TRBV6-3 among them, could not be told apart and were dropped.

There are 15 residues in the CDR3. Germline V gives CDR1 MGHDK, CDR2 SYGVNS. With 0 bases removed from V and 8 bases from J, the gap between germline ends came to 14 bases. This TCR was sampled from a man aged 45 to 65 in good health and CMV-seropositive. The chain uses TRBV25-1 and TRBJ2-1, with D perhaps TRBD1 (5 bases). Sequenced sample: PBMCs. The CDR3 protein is CASSEYGASGDEQFF. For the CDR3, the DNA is TGTGCCAGCAGTGAATATGGGGCCTCTGGCGATGAGCAGTTCTTC.